This TCR beta chain was documented in a study of OX40 agonist ivuxolimab in advanced cancers. A note on the overall study: Ivuxolimab, which targeted the costimulatory receptor OX40 (CD134), was an agonistic, fully human IgG2 monoclonal antibody. Intravenous ivuxolimab was administered to patients every 2 weeks at six dose levels: 0.01, 0.1, 0.3, 1.5, 3 and 10 mg/kg. Of the roughly 53 patients in dose escalation, about 20 had hepatocellular carcinoma, roughly 15 had melanoma, 9 had renal cell carcinoma and 9 had head and neck cancer. In the dose-escalation cohort, approximately 80% of patients were male, and the mean age was roughly 60 years with a range of roughly 23 to 90. Prior anti-PD-1, anti-PD-L1 or anti-CTLA-4 therapy was permitted, and about two fifths of dose-escalation patients had received checkpoint inhibitors. Partial responses were achieved by three dose-escalation patients, of whom one had hepatocellular carcinoma and two had cutaneous melanoma. Peripheral TCRbeta sequencing was intended to test whether TCR sequence diversity was altered and clonal T-cell expansion was caused by ivuxolimab. The monotherapy dose-escalation portion (N of about 57 patients) of the phase I ivuxolimab trial is reported in the paper.

What the work shows at the level of the full study, not this receptor alone: The antigen specificity of the clonally expanded peripheral T cells was not determined. Low levels of normalized T-cell clonal expansion were also seen in some patients who did not respond. After ivuxolimab, more expanded clones were found on average in CD8+ T cells than in CD4+ T cells. At doses of 0.1 to 3.0 mg/kg, clonal expansion of both CD4+ and CD8+ T cells in blood was seen between baseline and week 6. In partial responders in the 0.1-3.0 mg/kg groups, normalized peripheral clonal expansion was found to be among the lowest, especially among CD8+ T cells.

Patients with autoimmune disease history or receiving systemic immunosuppression were excluded from the trial. Peripheral blood for TCR sequencing was drawn from every dose cohort at baseline, at cycle 4 day 1 and at cycle 7 day 1. Samples came from an open-label, multicenter, first-in-human phase I dose-escalation trial of ivuxolimab. Adults with locally advanced or metastatic melanoma, renal cell carcinoma, hepatocellular carcinoma or head and neck squamous cell carcinoma were enrolled in the trial. Before TCR sequencing, CD4+ T cells and CD8+ T cells from peripheral blood were sorted into separate populations. In regard to this clone: Its antigen remains unidentified. No much larger clone exists at a distance of one base, and base qualities are not known.

Spanning cysteine to phenylalanine, the CDR3 consists of 12 amino acids. Only the CDR3 DNA stays, 36 bases, in frame from base 1. Looking up the germline V gene yields CDR1 SGHDN and CDR2 FVKESK. The trim is 0 bases for V and 14 bases for J, with a gap of 10 bases between the germline ends. For sequencing of the TCRbeta CDR3 region, genomic DNA was extracted from the sorted cells. TCRbeta CDR3 regions were sequenced using the immunoSEQ Assay. The table was pulled from immuneACCESS by TCRdb, which kept in-frame rearrangements only. Such tables lose some clones; where checked, under half of the loss comes from unresolved V genes, and the rest has no known cause. This sample comprises over 80,000 clones, 85% to 90% of them detected only once. Of the sample, around 5.2% falls within the top ten clones.

This clonotype originated in an adult with an advanced solid tumor such as melanoma, head and neck, liver or kidney cancer. The rearranged chain carries TRBV14 and TRBJ1-4, with an unclear D gene assignment. The material was CD4+ or CD8+ T cells sorted from blood, obtained in a trial of the OX40 agonist ivuxolimab. The CDR3 reads CASSQEREGLFF. The nucleotide sequence reads as follows: TGTGCCAGCAGCCAAGAAAGAGAAGGGCTGTTTTTT.